These T cell receptor beta chains were read from a single sample in a study of shared clonotypes between healthy human individuals. Data came from immunoSEQ multiplex PCR; TCRdb stores just in-frame clones and leaves some out. Here the sample spans 2,500,000 or so clones, approximately 92% being singletons. The sample consisted of naive CD4+ T cells sorted from blood. The receptors come from a man aged 18 to 30 in good health. The CDR3 runs from the conserved cysteine through the conserved F or W. Each record gives: V gene, clone size, D gene, J gene, CDR3 DNA, CDR3 protein. The D gene is left open where the match is weak. Not every row has a clone size; where given, it reads once, few, many or a size class.

>TRBV4-3|-|-|TRBJ1-6
TGCGCCAGCAGCCAAGAGAGAGGATCACCCCTCCACTTT
CASSQERGSPLHF
>TRBV30|-|TRBD1|TRBJ2-7
TGTGCCTGGAGTCGGACAGGGGGAATTGGCCCCTACGAGCAGTACTTC
CAWSRTGGIGPYEQYF
>TRBV7-8|-|-|TRBJ2-2
TGTGCCAGCAGCCGATCGGGACTTCTAAACACCGGGGAGCTGTTTTTT
CASSRSGLLNTGELFF
>TRBV5-1|-|-|TRBJ2-3
TGCGCCAGCGGCCCGACGGGCTTGGGCACAGATACGCAGTATTTT
CASGPTGLGTDTQYF
>TRBV14|-|-|TRBJ2-3
TGTGCCAGCAGCCAAATCTTCCCCAGACCCACAGATACGCAGTATTTT
CASSQIFPRPTDTQYF
>TRBV7-9|-|-|TRBJ1-4
TGTGCCAGCAGCTTGGGGGGGATGGAAAAACTGTTTTTT
CASSLGGMEKLFF
>TRBV29-1|-|TRBD1|TRBJ2-5
TGCAGCGTTGAAGGGACAGGGGTGCAAGAGACCCAGTACTTC
CSVEGTGVQETQYF
>TRBV6-6|-|TRBD1|TRBJ2-2
TGTGCCAGCAGTTACTCGACAGGGGGCAGGACCGGGGAGCTGTTTTTT
CASSYSTGGRTGELFF
>TRBV6-5|-|-|TRBJ2-3
TGTGCCAGCAGTTACAGCGGCCTAGGCACAGATACGCAGTATTTT
CASSYSGLGTDTQYF
>TRBV28|-|-|TRBJ1-4
TGTGCCAGCCGGGGCGGTACGAATGAAAAACTGTTTTTT
CASRGGTNEKLFF
>TRBV2|-|-|TRBJ2-7
TGTGCCAGCACGGTAGAGTCCTACGAGCAGTACTTC
CASTVESYEQYF
>TRBV4-2|once|-|TRBJ1-6
TGTGCCAGCAGCCAAGACCCAAGTGTCGGGAATTCACCCCTCCACTTT
CASSQDPSVGNSPLHF
>TRBV5-1|-|-|TRBJ1-1
TGCGCCAGCAGCCCCCAGGTACAGGCTAAGAACACTGAAGCTTTCTTT
CASSPQVQAKNTEAFF
>TRBV6-1|-|-|TRBJ1-6
TGTGCCAGCAGTGAAATGGGGGCGATTCGGAATTCACCCCTCCACTTT
CASSEMGAIRNSPLHF
>TRBV28|-|-|TRBJ2-2
TGTGCCAGCAGTTTTGGAGGGCAGCTCAACACCGGGGAGCTGTTTTTT
CASSFGGQLNTGELFF
>TRBV2|few|-|TRBJ2-7
TGTGCCAGCACCTCGTCCTACGAGCAGTACTTC
CASTSSYEQYF
>TRBV18|once|-|TRBJ1-3
TGTGCCAGCTCGCCCCCAGGACAGTTCTCTGGAAACACCATATATTTT
CASSPPGQFSGNTIYF
>TRBV11-2|-|TRBD2|TRBJ2-4
TGTGCCAGCAGCTTGAGGACTAGCGGGCTAGCCAAAAACATTCAGTACTTC
CASSLRTSGLAKNIQYF
>TRBV19|-|-|TRBJ2-2
TGTGCCAGTAAAGGGTCGGGGAACACCGGGGAGCTGTTTTTT
CASKGSGNTGELFF
>TRBV20-1|few|-|TRBJ2-7
TGCAGTGCTAGTGAGGGCGGCGAGCAGTACTTC
CSASEGGEQYF
>TRBV27|once|TRBD2|TRBJ2-7
TGTGCCAGCCGTAAAACCGGACTAGCGGATAGCTCCTACGAGCAGTACTTC
CASRKTGLADSSYEQYF
>TRBV19|-|-|TRBJ1-5
TGTGCCAGTAGGGACAGATCCGATCAGCCCCAGCATTTT
CASRDRSDQPQHF
>TRBV7-8|few|-|TRBJ1-1
TGTGCCAGCAGCACTCGGACCGGAGGGAGCACTGAAGCTTTCTTT
CASSTRTGGSTEAFF
>TRBV19|once|-|TRBJ1-5
TGTGCCACCTCGGCAGGGAGTAGCGGGCAGCCCCAGCATTTT
CATSAGSSGQPQHF
>TRBV5-5|-|-|TRBJ2-6
TGTGCCAGCAGCTTGTTCACAGGCCAATCTGGGGCCAACGTCCTGACTTTC
CASSLFTGQSGANVLTF
>TRBV5-8|-|-|TRBJ2-7
TGTGCCAGCAGCTTGTTAGTTGGGGTCGGGGGGCCGTACGAGCAGTACTTC
CASSLLVGVGGPYEQYF
>TRBV19|-|TRBD1|TRBJ2-2
TGTGCCAGTACCGTACAGGGGGCCACCGGGGAGCTGTTTTTT
CASTVQGATGELFF
>TRBV2|-|-|TRBJ1-1
TGTGCCAGCAGGGACGGCGGGGATCGTCAAGCTTTCTTT
CASRDGGDRQAFF
>TRBV6-6|-|TRBD2|TRBJ2-5
TGTGCCAGCAGTTACTCTGGGCTAGCGGGACGAGAGACCCAGTACTTC
CASSYSGLAGRETQYF
>TRBV27|-|-|TRBJ2-7
TGTGCCAGCAAATGGAACGAGCAGTACTTC
CASKWNEQYF
>TRBV6-5|-|TRBD2|TRBJ2-7
TGTGCCAGCAGGACCTCGGGGGGCGAGCAGTACTTC
CASRTSGGEQYF
>TRBV18|-|TRBD1|TRBJ1-5
TGTGCCAGCTCACCGCAGCAGGGGGCTCAGCCCCAGCATTTT
CASSPQQGAQPQHF
>TRBV10-3|once|-|TRBJ2-5
TGTGCCATCAGGACCGACGGAGAGACCCAGTACTTC
CAIRTDGETQYF
>TRBV5-1|-|TRBD2|TRBJ2-5
TGCGCCAGCAGCTTGGCCTTGACTAGCGGGGGGGAGACCCAGTACTTC
CASSLALTSGGETQYF
>TRBV11-2|-|-|TRBJ2-3
TGTGCCAGCAGCTTCTATAGCACAGATACGCAGTATTTT
CASSFYSTDTQYF
>TRBV6-6|-|TRBD1|TRBJ1-6
TGTGCCAGCACCGGGACAGGGGACTCCTATAATTCACCCCTCCACTTT
CASTGTGDSYNSPLHF
>TRBV6-5|-|-|TRBJ2-1
TGTGCCAGCAGTTACGGGGGAAGCTCCTACAATGAGCAGTTCTTC
CASSYGGSSYNEQFF
>TRBV9|-|TRBD2|TRBJ2-3
TGTGCCAGCAGCGCGGGACCCCTAGCGGGGGGTTCAGATACGCAGTATTTT
CASSAGPLAGGSDTQYF
>TRBV18|-|TRBD1|TRBJ1-1
TGTGCCAGCTCGTCCGGGACAGGACTTGAAGCTTTCTTT
CASSSGTGLEAFF
>TRBV10-3|-|-|TRBJ1-2
TGTGCCATCAGTGAGTGGGAGGGTGACTATGGCTACACCTTC
CAISEWEGDYGYTF
>TRBV7-6|-|TRBD1|TRBJ1-6
TGTGCCAGCAGCTTAGCCCCCGGGACAGGAGGCCTAACCCTCCACTTT
CASSLAPGTGGLTLHF
>TRBV30|-|TRBD1|TRBJ2-2
TGTGCCTGGAACGTACAGGGGGCCGGGGAGCTGTTTTTT
CAWNVQGAGELFF
>TRBV9|-|-|TRBJ1-1
TGTGCCAGCAGCGTAATTCCGGACAGGAACACTGAAGCTTTCTTT
CASSVIPDRNTEAFF
>TRBV5-1|-|TRBD2|TRBJ2-3
TGCGCCAGCAGCTTGTTAGCGGGGGGCCCTGATACGCAGTATTTT
CASSLLAGGPDTQYF